This T cell receptor (beta chain) was profiled in a study of blood T cell repertoires in COVID-19. In the study overall: PBMCs, B-cell-depleted T cells, or T cells provided the cDNA or gDNA that made up the material.

The V and J ends lost 9 bases and 4 bases, in that order; junction bases with no gene match: 2. The CDR3 is made up of 11 amino acids. Profiling relied on immunoSEQ multiplex PCR, and the TCRdb table lists in-frame clones only, not all of them. Counted here are 80,000 to 100,000 clones, approximately 90% occurring once; the ten biggest clones make up around 2%. Sequenced material: peripheral blood. This chain links TRBV12-3 or TRBV12-4 with TRBJ2-7; 8 nucleotides align to TRBD1. The receptor was derived from a human donor with active COVID-19. The donor label of this sample is uncertain. Here the CDR3 DNA reads TGTGCCAGTAACAGGGGGTACGAGCAGTACTTC. It yields the protein CASNRGYEQYF.